Following are 32 T cell receptor beta chains from one sample sequenced in a study of T-cell reconstitution after alpha-beta-depleted transplantation in children. Unique molecular identifiers were incorporated during preparation of the TCRbeta library. TCRdb re-derived calls from the PCR reads in MiXCR, one entry per CDR3 protein. Altogether hundreds of thousands of distinct CDR3 sequences are present, roughly a quarter being singletons, with the ten largest covering about 5%. The sample was PBMCs, mostly from graft donor cells, taken 360 days after TCRalphabeta/CD19-depleted stem cell transplant. The receptors were sampled from a female patient aged 2 to 10 who had a stem cell transplant for congenital amegakaryocytic thrombocytopenia, so the T cells may come from the graft donor.

This chain uses TRBV27 with TRBJ2-1, with 10 nucleotides matching TRBD2. The germline gives CDR1 MNHEY, CDR2 SMNVEV (reference sequence). V lost 1 base and J lost 9; bases outside the gene matches: 6. CDR3 size: 15 residues. The CDR3 protein is CASSLWASGSSEQFF. DNA for the CDR3: TGTGCCAGCAGTTTATGGGCTAGCGGGAGTAGTGAGCAGTTCTTC.

This clonotype was seen only a few times. The gene calls are TRBV10-3 and TRBJ2-3, with TRBD2 matching 10 bases. The length of the CDR3 is 18 residues. Germline-derived CDR1 and CDR2 are ENHRY and SYGVKD. Germline trimming cut 2 bases from V and 7 bases from J; bases unmatched to any gene: 15. The DNA for the CDR3 is TGTGCCATCAGTGAGACGAGGTTGGCTAGCGGGAGACAAAATACGCAGTATTTT. This encodes CAISETRLASGRQNTQYF.

The sample holds a few counts of this clonotype. The CDR3: CASSARGSDSPLHF. In DNA, the CDR3 is TGTGCCAGCAGTGCGAGGGGCTCGGATTCACCCCTCCACTTT. The chain has TRBV2 and TRBJ1-6, with D perhaps matching TRBD1 (5 bases). Germline values: CDR1 SNHLY, CDR2 FYNNEI. CDR3 length: 14 residues. V lost 4 bases to trimming and J lost 8 bases, with 12 bases between them.

Notes on this clonotype: A much larger clone lies one base from this, so it may be a read error. The chain links TRBV10-3 to TRBJ2-2, with a possible D match to TRBD2 (5 bases). Trimming removed 8 bases from V and 7 bases from J, with 17 bases in between. The CDR3 is 14 residues long. From germline, CDR1 is ENHRY and CDR2 SYGVKD. The chain's CDR3 is CAIWRGSIDGELFF. The CDR3 bases are TGTGCCATCTGGCGAGGGAGCATCGACGGGGAGCTGTTTTTT.

This clonotype appeared a few times. The genes are TRBV28 and TRBJ1-1, with 8 positions matching TRBD1. CDR3 length: 15 residues. The V gene's germline CDR1 is MDHEN and CDR2 SYDVKM. The ends lost 6 bases at V and 5 bases at J; junction bases unmatched: 11. The CDR3 loop is CASRPTGGRWTEAFF. Here the CDR3 DNA reads TGTGCCAGCAGACCCACAGGGGGGAGATGGACTGAAGCTTTCTTT.

This chain connects TRBV5-1 to TRBJ1-1; 7 bases are shared with TRBD1. V gave up 0 bases and J gave up 0 bases; unmatched junction bases: 8. The length of the CDR3 is 17 residues. The germline CDR1 and CDR2 sequences are SGHRS and YFSETQ. The CDR3 here is CASSLGTGPGMNTEAFF. CDR3 DNA: TGCGCCAGCAGCTTGGGGACAGGTCCCGGTATGAACACTGAAGCTTTCTTT.

This clonotype has at least ten counts. The chain recombines TRBV7-9 with TRBJ1-1; TRBD1 aligns across 12 bases. This CDR3 spans 18 amino acids. V was clipped by 5 bases and J by 4 bases; unmatched bases: 14. CDR1 is SEHNR, CDR2 FQNEAQ, per germline (reference sequence). Written as DNA, the CDR3 is TGTGCCAGCAGCCTGACCGGGACAGGGGGCTTATTGGTCACTGAAGCTTTCTTT. Amino acids: CASSLTGTGGLLVTEAFF.

V is TRBV4-1 and J is TRBJ1-1; D call uncertain. With 1 base removed from V and 0 bases from J, the gap between germline ends came to 15 bases. This CDR3 contains 17 residues. CDR1 is MGHRA and CDR2 is YSYEKL in the germline V gene. CDR3 amino acids: CASSQANSDDLNTEAFF. In DNA form, the CDR3 reads TGCGCCAGCAGCCAAGCAAACAGTGACGACTTGAACACTGAAGCTTTCTTT.

As for this clonotype: An end of the junction differs from the germline gene, which may be a read error. The J gene is TRBJ1-1, the V gene TRBV2, with a weak D call TRBD1 (6 bases). CDR3 size: 12 residues. Germline CDR1 reads SNHLY; CDR2 reads FYNNEI. The CDR3 DNA reads TGTGTCAGCAGGCGGGGGCCCACTGAAGCTTTCTTT. Residues: CVSRRGPTEAFF. Full variable domain (rest looked up from reference TRBV2 and TRBJ1-1): EPEVTQTPSHQVTQMGQEVILRCVPISNHLYFYWYRQILGQKVEFLVSFYNNEISEKSEIFDDQFSVERPDGSNFTLKIRSTKLEDSAMYFCVSRRGPTEAFFGQGTRLTVV.

In this sample, this clonotype turned up a few times. Because the CDR3 is missing its conserved closing phenylalanine or tryptophan, this is likely a read error. The DNA is left out, because the CDR3 cannot be placed on it with certainty; the CDR3 is given as TCRdb lists it. V and J are TRBV20-1 and TRBJ1-2. A total of 10 residues make up the CDR3, ends included. Germline CDR1 DFQATT, CDR2 SNEGSKA (reference sequence). CDR3 loop: CSARDLAGYH.

The chain carries TRBV12-3 or TRBV12-4 and TRBJ2-3; TRBD2 might be the D (6 bases). Trimming removed 10 bases at V and 2 bases at J, with 16 bases between. The CDR3 extends over 14 amino acids. CDR3: CATSRAGNTDTQYF. The CDR3 coding sequence is TGTGCCACCAGCCGGGCGGGGAACACAGATACGCAGTATTTT.

This chain joins TRBV12-3 or TRBV12-4 and TRBJ2-1; tentative D call: TRBD2 (7 bases). The CDR3 runs to 16 residues. Trimming stripped 9 bases from V and 6 bases from J, with 24 bases between. The CDR3 coding sequence is TGTGCCAGTTCTGCGCGGGGGCTAGACGGGCTCAATGAGCAGTTCTTC. Translating gives CASSARGLDGLNEQFF.

This clonotype came up a few times. V usage is TRBV11-1 and J usage is TRBJ2-3; maybe TRBD1 (6 bases). Between the trimmed V and J ends, which lost 1 base and 4 bases, there was a span of 9 bases. This CDR3 has 14 residues. The germline V gene has CDR1 SGHAT and CDR2 FQDESV (reference sequence). The chain's CDR3 is CASSLVGHADTQYF. DNA for the CDR3: TGTGCCAGCAGCTTAGTGGGACATGCAGATACGCAGTATTTT.

This clonotype was counted a few times. V usage is TRBV28 and J usage is TRBJ2-3, with 12 nucleotides matching TRBD2. V lost 3 bases to trimming and J lost 1 base; unmatched junction nucleotides: 8. The CDR3 contains 18 residues. The germline V gene encodes CDR1 MDHEN and CDR2 SYDVKM. CDR3: CASSFETSGSFRTDTQYF. The CDR3 DNA is TGTGCCAGCAGTTTCGAGACTAGCGGGAGTTTTCGCACAGATACGCAGTATTTT. The full variable domain, its missing parts supplied by reference TRBV28 and TRBJ2-3, is DVKVTQSSRYLVKRTGEKVFLECVQDMDHENMFWYRQDPGLGLRLIYFSYDVKMKEKGDIPEGYSVSREKKERFSLILESASTNQTSMYLCASSFETSGSFRTDTQYFGPGTRLTVL.

There are a few counts of this clonotype. The rearrangement links TRBV7-2 to TRBJ2-2, with 14 bases identical to TRBD2. Losses at the gene ends were 1 base for V and 4 bases for J; bases not matched to a gene: 2. Germline lookup yields CDR1 SGHTA and CDR2 FQGNSA. The CDR3 is made up of 17 amino acids. Written as DNA, the CDR3 is TGTGCCAGCAGCTTAGTTGGACTAGCGGGGGGCACCGGGGAGCTGTTTTTT. Protein sequence: CASSLVGLAGGTGELFF.

This sequence joins TRBV20-1 and TRBJ1-4; D gene ambiguous. The CDR3 loop spans 12 amino acids. V was clipped by 0 bases and J by 8 bases, with 7 bases between them. The germline gives CDR1 DFQATT, CDR2 SNEGSKA (reference sequence). CDR3 nucleotide sequence: TGCAGTGCTAGAGATCCAGGAGAAAAACTGTTTTTT. Translating gives CSARDPGEKLFF.

The rearrangement uses TRBV7-3 and TRBJ2-2; D gene unclear. The CDR3 runs to 14 residues. V shed 2 bases and J shed 7 bases, with 11 bases lying between them. Germline CDR1 reads SGHTA; CDR2 reads FQGTGA. Here the CDR3 reads CASSLGPTVGELFF. CDR3 in DNA: TGTGCCAGCAGCTTAGGGCCGACCGTCGGGGAGCTGTTTTTT.

The V call is TRBV11-2, the J call TRBJ2-7; no definite D call. This CDR3 has 12 residues. Germline V gene sequence: CDR1 SGHAT, CDR2 FQNNGV. V lost 4 bases, J lost 5 bases, and 9 bases lay in between. The CDR3 spells CASSSPVHEQYF. The CDR3 DNA reads TGTGCCAGCAGCTCCCCTGTCCACGAGCAGTACTTC.

This clonotype was observed a few times. The chain employs TRBV29-1 and TRBJ2-1; 9 positions match TRBD1. Germline V gives CDR1 SQVTM, CDR2 ANQGSEA. Germline trimming cut 7 bases from V and 3 bases from J; bases unmatched to any gene: 4. CDR3 length: 13 amino acids. CDR3 region: CSAPGQGYNEQFF. The CDR3 region has the DNA TGCAGCGCGCCGGGACAGGGCTACAATGAGCAGTTCTTC.

The genes are TRBV5-1 and TRBJ2-7; D uncertain. The CDR3 has 14 residues. CDR1 is SGHRS, CDR2 YFSETQ, per germline. The V gene lost 0 bases and the J gene lost 2 bases, with 9 bases spanning the gap. Here the CDR3 reads CASSLGHTTYEQYF. The CDR3 nucleotides are TGCGCCAGCAGCTTGGGACATACAACCTACGAGCAGTACTTC.

Of note for this clonotype: Germline is not matched at one junction end, which may reflect a read error. This chain joins TRBV20-1 and TRBJ2-7; weak D call: TRBD2 (6 bases). CDR1 is DFQATT and CDR2 is SNEGSKA in the germline V gene (reference sequence). The CDR3 covers 15 residues. The chain's CDR3 is CSARGGWGGSHEQYF. Written as DNA, the CDR3 is TGCAGTGCTAGAGGGGGTTGGGGAGGCTCCCACGAGCAGTACTTC.

This clonotype was seen more than once but under ten times. V and J are TRBV5-1 and TRBJ2-2; no firm D call. Germline CDR1 reads SGHRS; CDR2 reads YFSETQ. V dropped 2 bases and J dropped 3 bases, with 8 bases sitting between them. CDR3 length equals 14 residues. The CDR3 region is CASSFSIHTGELFF. The CDR3 coding sequence is TGCGCCAGCAGCTTCTCCATACACACCGGGGAGCTGTTTTTT.

Only one count was recorded for this clonotype. With a much larger clone just one base away, this may be a read error. This chain uses TRBV7-9 with TRBJ2-7; D is possibly TRBD1 (5 bases). Germline V lookup: CDR1 SEHNR, CDR2 FQNEAQ (reference sequence). Trimming took off 5 bases at V and 0 bases at J, with 8 bases between the two ends. This CDR3 is 13 amino acids long. The CDR3 DNA reads TGTGCCAGCAGCCCCAGGGTCTCCTACGAGCAGTACTTC. Translation gives CASSPRVSYEQYF. The variable domain in full, with the rest retrieved from reference TRBV7-9 and TRBJ2-7, is DTGVSQNPRHKITKRGQNVTFRCDPISEHNRLYWYRQTLGQGPEFLTYFQNEAQLEKSRLLSDRFSAERPKGSFSTLEIQRTEQGDSAMYLCASSPRVSYEQYFGPGTRLTVT.

The V call is TRBV5-1, the J call TRBJ2-3; 7 nucleotides match TRBD1. This CDR3 comprises 15 residues. Looked up from germline, CDR1 is SGHRS and CDR2 is YFSETQ. J gave up 4 bases and V 4 bases, and 9 bases lay outside the gene matches. The CDR3, as DNA: TGCGCCAGCAGCCTGACCGGGACAGCAGCAGATACGCAGTATTTT. Its translation is CASSLTGTAADTQYF. Looking up the rest from reference TRBV5-1 and TRBJ2-3 gives the full variable domain: KAGVTQTPRYLIKTRGQQVTLSCSPISGHRSVSWYQQTPGQGLQFLFEYFSETQRNKGNFPGRFSGRQFSNSRSEMNVSTLELGDSALYLCASSLTGTAADTQYFGPGTRLTVL.

Many counts were recorded for this clonotype. The chain employs TRBV5-5 and TRBJ2-7; D gene ambiguous. Trimming took 3 bases from V and 2 from J, leaving 9 bases between them. Germline V gives CDR1 SGHKS, CDR2 YYEKEE (reference sequence). The CDR3 is 13 residues long. The CDR3 is CASSSSSTYEQYF. CDR3 coding DNA: TGTGCCAGCAGCTCCTCATCGACCTACGAGCAGTACTTC.

The chain carries TRBV2 and TRBJ2-2, with 7 bases lining up with TRBD1. CDR1 is SNHLY and CDR2 is FYNNEI in the germline V gene. With 6 bases clipped from V and 12 bases from J, the junction kept 7 bases outside the gene matches. This CDR3 has 12 residues. The CDR3 protein is CASSRDSSQLFF. The CDR3 DNA follows: TGTGCCAGCAGCCGGGACAGTAGTCAGCTGTTTTTT.

The chain recombines TRBV4-1 with TRBJ1-2, with a weak D call TRBD1 (5 bases). In germline, CDR1 is MGHRA, CDR2 YSYEKL. The CDR3 consists of 13 residues. V lost 3 bases to trimming and J lost 8 bases, with 13 bases between them. CDR3 residues: CASSQGGGDGYTF. CDR3 coding DNA: TGCGCCAGCAGCCAGGGGGGTGGGGACGGCTACACCTTC.

This clonotype occurred a few times. This chain joins TRBV20-1 and TRBJ2-2; 8 nucleotides match TRBD2. The CDR3 contains 14 residues. V shed 6 bases and J 7 bases; nucleotides not matched to a gene: 10. Looked up from germline, CDR1 is DFQATT and CDR2 is SNEGSKA (reference sequence). CDR3 sequence: CSAQMTSEGGELFF. The CDR3 DNA reads as TGCAGTGCACAAATGACTAGCGAGGGCGGGGAGCTGTTTTTT.

CDR3 in DNA: TGTGCCAGCAGCCAAGATGGGCCAGCGGGGGGGCCAAAGTACAATGAGCAGTTCTTC. As protein: CASSQDGPAGGPKYNEQFF. The J gene is TRBJ2-1, the V gene TRBV14, with 10 bases identical to TRBD2. CDR3 size: 19 residues. The ends lost 0 bases at V and 4 bases at J; junction bases unmatched: 12. The germline CDR1 and CDR2 sequences are SGHDN and FVKESK.

With regard to this clonotype: A much larger clone is a single base away; this may be a read error. The chain recombines TRBV5-1 with TRBJ1-1; the D is unclear. The CDR3 spans 13 residues. Germline CDR1 reads SGHRS; CDR2 reads YFSETQ. CDR3 residues: CAISFGGFTEAFF. The DNA for the CDR3 is TGCGCCATCAGCTTTGGAGGATTTACTGAAGCTTTCTTT.

The V and J genes are TRBV23-1 and TRBJ2-3; D uncertain. TRBV23-1 is filed as an ORF, its function uncertain. This CDR3 has 12 residues. V dropped 2 bases and J dropped 6 bases, with 6 bases sitting between them. The CDR3, as DNA: TGCGCCAGCAGTCAACCCGATGATACGCAGTATTTT. Its translation is CASSQPDDTQYF.

The rearrangement uses TRBV20-1 and TRBJ2-2, with TRBD1 identical over 9 bases. Trimming took 6 bases from V and 6 from J; bases not matched to a gene: 5. The CDR3 length is 13 residues. In germline, CDR1 is DFQATT, CDR2 SNEGSKA (reference sequence). The CDR3 loop is CSARTGVPGELFF. The CDR3 coding sequence is TGCAGTGCGAGGACAGGGGTTCCCGGGGAGCTGTTTTTT.